Sequencing of this T cell receptor beta chain was carried out in a study of blood T cells in healthy people across ages. Donors gave 9 to 10 milliliters of peripheral blood apiece. This clonotype has only a few counts. Antigen specificity is unknown. Whole-study results and caveats: PBMCs went unsorted, and a conclusive naive versus antigen-experienced comparison was therefore prevented. Diversity figures derived from one million T cells were judged to underestimate the true value.

The use of a sample-barcoded 5' primer and a J-beta primer mix characterized a second PCR of roughly 7 to 12 cycles. Individual samples furnished no less than 2.5 million CDR3-containing paired-end reads apiece. Each CDR3 protein is one row after TCRdb ran MiXCR on the 5' RACE reads. The table includes 600,000 or so distinct CDR3 sequences, around 50% detected once. The CDR3 has 13 residues. V lost 7 bases, J lost 13 bases, and 20 bases lay in between. The sequence came from a man older than 75 in good health. The J gene is TRBJ2-4, the V gene TRBV12-3 or TRBV12-4, with D possibly being TRBD1 or TRBD2 (5 bases each). The sequenced sample was blood. The CDR3 DNA is TGTGCCAGCACTAGTGGGGGATACTCGGAGCAGTACTTC. Translating it yields CASTSGGYSEQYF.